Following are 23 T cell receptor beta chains from one sample sequenced in a study of response to subunit inactivated influenza vaccine. MiXCR, run by TCRdb on the RT-PCR reads, gives a single entry per CDR3 protein. The sample lists about 520,000 distinct CDR3 sequences, over 25% seen once, with approximately 2% in the top ten. Specimen: CD4+ T cells sorted from PBMCs, collected 5 to 6 days after vaccination. The receptors come from a man aged 50 to 60 who received an inactivated influenza vaccine.

The chain carries TRBV24-1 and TRBJ2-2; tentatively, D is TRBD1 (6 bases). The CDR3 is 15 residues long. Trimming left V 3 bases short and J 5 bases short, with 12 bases between. In germline, CDR1 is KGHDR, CDR2 SFDVKD. This chain's CDR3 is CATSDPGQITGELFF. DNA for the CDR3: TGTGCCACCAGTGATCCTGGACAGATTACCGGGGAGCTGTTTTTT.

This clonotype has more than one count but fewer than ten. The gene calls are TRBV12-3 or TRBV12-4 and TRBJ1-6; D is unresolved. The CDR3 runs 14 residues. Trimming pared 2 bases from V and 7 bases from J, leaving 9 bases between. The CDR3 DNA sequence: TGTGCCAGCAGTTTATCACAGCTCAATTCACCCCTCCACTTT. As protein: CASSLSQLNSPLHF.

This sequence joins TRBV20-1 and TRBJ2-7; D might be TRBD1 (6 bases). The germline V and J ends were trimmed by 5 bases and 2 bases, with 16 bases remaining between them. This CDR3 region has 14 residues. CDR1 DFQATT and CDR2 SNEGSKA come from the germline V gene (reference sequence). CDR3 bases: TGCAGTGCTCCCAGGGGAGACAGGACCTACGAGCAGTACTTC. As protein: CSAPRGDRTYEQYF.

The chain employs TRBV12-3 or TRBV12-4 and TRBJ2-5; possible D gene TRBD2, 5 bases. The CDR3 consists of 15 residues. V was shortened by 4 bases and J by 2 bases, with 14 bases between the two germline ends. The CDR3 region is CASSSAGQPQETQYF. The CDR3 DNA sequence: TGTGCCAGCAGTTCCGCGGGTCAGCCGCAAGAGACCCAGTACTTC.

This rearrangement joins TRBV10-3 to TRBJ1-1, with D unclear. V was clipped by 0 bases and J by 7 bases, with 6 bases between them. The CDR3 is 12 amino acids. Germline V CDR1 and CDR2: ENHRY, SYGVKD. The CDR3 here is CAISESAIEAFF. The CDR3 DNA follows: TGTGCCATCAGTGAGTCGGCGATTGAAGCTTTCTTT.

The rearrangement uses TRBV7-2 and TRBJ2-5; 13 bases are shared with TRBD2. Germline CDR1 and CDR2: SGHTA and FQGNSA. The CDR3 loop spans 16 amino acids. V shed 1 base and J 3 bases; nucleotides not matched to a gene: 2. This chain's CDR3 is CASSLVGLAGEETQYF. CDR3 sequence (DNA): TGTGCCAGCAGCTTAGTTGGACTAGCGGGAGAAGAGACCCAGTACTTC. Full variable domain (missing parts from reference TRBV7-2 and TRBJ2-5): GAGVSQSPSNKVTEKGKDVELRCDPISGHTALYWYRQSLGQGLEFLIYFQGNSAPDKSGLPSDRFSAERTGGSVSTLTIQRTQQEDSAVYLCASSLVGLAGEETQYFGPGTRLLVL.

This clonotype was seen only a few times. The V and J genes are TRBV25-1 and TRBJ1-4; a possible D gene is TRBD1 (5 bases). This CDR3 spans 15 amino acids. Germline assignment: CDR1 MGHDK and CDR2 SYGVNS. The V end lost 0 bases, the J end lost 5 bases, and 10 bases lay between the germline ends. The chain's CDR3 is CASSEYGAGNEKLFF. CDR3 nucleotides: TGTGCCAGCAGTGAATATGGTGCAGGGAATGAAAAACTGTTTTTT.

This clonotype came up a few times. This rearrangement joins TRBV28 to TRBJ2-1; maybe TRBD2 (5 bases). The CDR3 extends over 13 amino acids. V was trimmed by 7 bases and J by 7 bases, leaving 14 bases between them. Germline CDR1 and CDR2: MDHEN and SYDVKM. The CDR3 loop is CASNSGTRNEQFF. The CDR3 bases are TGTGCCAGCAATTCGGGAACTCGGAATGAGCAGTTCTTC.

In this sample, this clonotype turned up a few times. The rearrangement links TRBV10-3 to TRBJ1-2, with TRBD1 identical over 7 bases. Losses at the gene ends were 6 bases for V and 5 bases for J; bases not matched to a gene: 6. CDR1 ENHRY and CDR2 SYGVKD come from the germline V gene. CDR3 size: 13 residues. CDR3 region: CAISPTGDYGYTF. CDR3 DNA sequence: TGTGCCATCAGCCCTACAGGGGATTATGGCTACACCTTC.

This clonotype occurred a few times. This sequence joins TRBV14 and TRBJ2-5; D not certain. Germline CDR1 reads SGHDN; CDR2 reads FVKESK. The CDR3 has 16 amino acids. The V gene lost 1 base and the J gene lost 5 bases, with 17 bases spanning the gap. CDR3 residues: CASSQGLGIKAETQYF. CDR3 bases: TGTGCCAGCAGCCAAGGGCTGGGAATCAAGGCGGAGACCCAGTACTTC.

The V gene is TRBV12-3 or TRBV12-4, the J gene TRBJ2-5; D is unresolved. The CDR3 contains 16 residues. V was cut by 4 bases and J by 5 bases, with 20 bases left in between. The CDR3 nucleotides read TGTGCCAGCAGTTCCTTAGGGCCCTACCTGAAGGAGACCCAGTACTTC. Protein sequence: CASSSLGPYLKETQYF.

The rearrangement joins TRBV4-2 to TRBJ1-1; weak D call: TRBD1 (5 bases). The germline V gene has CDR1 LGHNA and CDR2 YNFKEQ. V dropped 0 bases and J dropped 0 bases, with 8 bases sitting between them. The CDR3 is made up of 15 amino acids. In nucleotides, the CDR3 is TGTGCCAGCAGCCAAGAATTACAGGTGAACACTGAAGCTTTCTTT. It specifies CASSQELQVNTEAFF.

This chain uses TRBV7-2 with TRBJ2-2, with TRBD1 matching over 8 bases. V lost 0 bases, J lost 0 bases, and 6 bases stayed unmatched. The CDR3 covers 18 residues. Germline CDR1 reads SGHTA; CDR2 reads FQGNSA. The CDR3 DNA follows: TGTGCCAGCAGCTTAGCGCGGACAGGGTGGACGAACACCGGGGAGCTGTTTTTT. This codes for CASSLARTGWTNTGELFF. Looking up the rest from reference TRBV7-2 and TRBJ2-2 gives the full variable domain: GAGVSQSPSNKVTEKGKDVELRCDPISGHTALYWYRQSLGQGLEFLIYFQGNSAPDKSGLPSDRFSAERTGGSVSTLTIQRTQQEDSAVYLCASSLARTGWTNTGELFFGEGSRLTVL.

The V gene is TRBV18, the J gene TRBJ2-7, with D hard to call. CDR1 is KGHSH and CDR2 is LQKENI in the germline V gene. This CDR3 has 14 residues. Trimming cost V 3 bases and J 0 bases, with 9 bases left between them. The CDR3 spells CASSPARSSYEQYF. As DNA, the CDR3 is TGTGCCAGCTCACCCGCTAGAAGCTCCTACGAGCAGTACTTC.

The chain uses TRBV3-1 and TRBJ2-1, with 10 bases aligning to TRBD2. This CDR3 spans 14 amino acids. CDR1 is LGHDT and CDR2 is YNNKEL in the germline V gene (reference sequence). The V segment lost 0 bases and the J segment 15 bases; nucleotides outside the gene matches: 8. The CDR3 protein is CASSQDLAGAIRFF. CDR3 nucleotides: TGTGCCAGCAGCCAAGACCTAGCGGGGGCCATCCGGTTCTTC.

The chain joins TRBV6-5 to TRBJ2-7; TRBD2 matches at 8 bases. The length of the CDR3 is 15 residues. Germline CDR1 reads MNHEY; CDR2 reads SVGAGI. V gave up 0 bases and J gave up 1 base; unmatched junction bases: 2. The CDR3 sequence: CASSYSGGGSYEQYF. The CDR3 nucleotides are TGTGCCAGCAGTTACTCAGGCGGGGGGTCCTACGAGCAGTACTTC.

This clonotype turned up a few times. V gene TRBV9 combines with J gene TRBJ1-4; 10 nucleotides match TRBD1. Per the germline V gene, CDR1 is SGDLS and CDR2 is YYNGEE. This CDR3 contains 14 residues. The V segment lost 2 bases and the J segment 6 bases; nucleotides outside the gene matches: 1. The CDR3 here is CASSVGTGDEKLFF. In nucleotides, the CDR3 is TGTGCCAGCAGCGTCGGGACAGGGGATGAAAAACTGTTTTTT.

This clonotype appeared a single time. This chain links TRBV20-1 with TRBJ2-2; D unclear. In germline, CDR1 is DFQATT, CDR2 SNEGSKA (reference sequence). V was trimmed by 0 bases and J by 5 bases, leaving 7 bases between them. The CDR3 consists of 13 residues. The DNA for the CDR3 is TGCAGTGCTAGAGAAATAGGGACCGGGGAGCTGTTTTTT. Its protein is CSAREIGTGELFF.

The chain recombines TRBV29-1 with TRBJ2-3, with TRBD2 matching 8 bases. This CDR3 has 13 residues. After removal of 8 bases from V and 2 bases from J, the junction contained 6 bases not matched to a gene. Germline CDR1 and CDR2: SQVTM and ANQGSEA. CDR3 nucleotides: TGCAGCACCGGGAGGGTTCTCACAGATACGCAGTATTTT. As protein: CSTGRVLTDTQYF.

The chain uses TRBV12-3 or TRBV12-4 and TRBJ2-3; D is possibly TRBD1 or TRBD2 (5 bases each). This CDR3 has 14 amino acids. V gave up 6 bases and J gave up 2 bases, with 12 bases separating them. The CDR3 spells CASRPGRLTDTQYF. The CDR3 region has the DNA TGTGCCAGCAGGCCGGGACGCCTCACAGATACGCAGTATTTT.

This chain joins TRBV7-2 and TRBJ2-7; 12 positions match TRBD2. This CDR3 is built from 17 residues. From germline, CDR1 is SGHTA and CDR2 FQGNSA. Trimming removed 5 bases from V and 5 bases from J; junction bases left unmatched: 13. The CDR3 protein is CASSPRLAGDLGHEQYF. The CDR3 nucleotides are TGTGCCAGCAGCCCCCGACTAGCGGGGGACTTAGGGCACGAGCAGTACTTC.

V usage is TRBV20-1 and J usage is TRBJ2-1; weak D call: TRBD2 (6 bases). V was cut by 7 bases and J by 6 bases, with 16 bases left in between. This CDR3 comprises 13 residues. The germline V gene encodes CDR1 DFQATT and CDR2 SNEGSKA (reference sequence). The CDR3 DNA sequence: TGCAGTGGGAGGCCGGGGGTCAGCAATGAGCAGTTCTTC. This gives the protein CSGRPGVSNEQFF.

This clonotype was seen a few times. This chain connects TRBV12-3 or TRBV12-4 to TRBJ2-1, with 14 bases lining up with TRBD2. CDR3 length: 15 residues. After removal of 6 bases from V and 9 bases from J, the junction contained 7 bases not matched to a gene. CDR3 residues: CASSMGLAGVGEQFF. CDR3 DNA sequence: TGTGCCAGCAGCATGGGACTAGCGGGAGTGGGTGAGCAGTTCTTC.